The clone carrying this T cell receptor beta chain was observed a handful of times. Its antigen remains unidentified. This record comes from a study of metastatic and nonmetastatic thyroid tumors. Background on the study: Repertoire comparison spanned blood and tumor or nodule tissue of malignant and benign thyroid patients. Study conclusions and caveats: Malignant thyroid tumors reportedly exceeded benign nodules significantly in TCR beta diversity, with the difference appearing in blood and tumor.

Thyroid surgery took place with no prior treatment in any patient. Original processing notes: What underpinned the distant-metastasis classifier for papillary thyroid cancer was the set of CDR3 differences across clinicopathological groups. TCRdb reanalyzed the PCR reads with MiXCR. The V and J calls, along with clone size, are taken from TCRdb and not from the paper's own processing. Among some 32,000 clones listed, around 20% were seen once. Germline lookup yields CDR1 WSHSY and CDR2 SAAADI. The V and J ends lost 4 bases and 4 bases respectively, with 7 bases between them. This CDR3 has 12 residues.

Sequences were obtained from blood. The clonotype was recovered from a female donor with papillary thyroid cancer or a benign thyroid nodule (not recorded which). Some clones in this sample may be carry-over from other donors' samples. The chain links TRBV10-2 to TRBJ1-2, with D unclear. The CDR3: CASSAGFYGYTF. As DNA, the CDR3 is TGCGCCAGCAGTGCGGGGTTCTATGGCTACACCTTC.